This T cell receptor (beta chain) is drawn from a study of blood T cell repertoires in COVID-19. This table comes from immunoSEQ multiplex PCR, and its TCRdb copy is limited to in-frame clones, with some not included. The sample lists about 360,000 clones, around 87% occurring once. V lost 2 bases, J lost 1 base, and 10 bases lay in between. Germline loops: CDR1 KGHDR, CDR2 SFDVKD. The CDR3 runs to 15 residues. Sequencing was done on a sample of PBMCs or T cells enriched from blood (not recorded which). V gene TRBV24-1 combines with J gene TRBJ2-5, with D possibly being TRBD2 (5 bases). The receptor was derived from a man aged 35-49 years in a cohort exposed to, infected with or recovered from COVID-19 (not recorded which). Here the CDR3 reads CATSDSGWGQETQYF. The CDR3 nucleotides are TGTGCCACCAGTGATTCGGGATGGGGCCAAGAGACCCAGTACTTC.